The rows below give T cell receptor beta chains drawn from one sample of a study of blood T cells in healthy people across ages. A single record per CDR3 protein comes from TCRdb applying MiXCR to the 5' RACE reads. Of 1,300,000 or so distinct CDR3 sequences listed, approximately 60% were seen once; the top ten hold 6.5% to 8%. The sequencing input was blood. The receptor source for this set is a man aged 18 to 35 in good health. Both conserved end residues are part of each CDR3. D genes are given only for firm matches. The size of a clone is reported for some rows only, either as once, few or many, or as a class for expanded clones.

abundance	v_gene	d_gene	j_gene	CDR3aa	CDR3nt
.	TRBV18	TRBD1	TRBJ1-1	CASSPPPGQMNTEAFF	TGTGCCAGCTCACCGCCCCCGGGACAGATGAACACTGAAGCTTTCTTT
.	TRBV29-1	.	TRBJ1-2	CSVEAPGGGLLDYGYTF	TGCAGCGTTGAAGCTCCAGGTGGGGGACTTCTGGACTATGGCTACACCTTC
.	TRBV13	.	TRBJ2-7	CASSFSNNYEQYF	TGTGCCAGCAGCTTCTCGAACAACTACGAGCAGTACTTC
.	TRBV27	TRBD2	TRBJ2-5	CASSLVSGAQRETQYF	TGTGCCAGCAGTTTGGTTAGCGGGGCTCAGCGGGAGACCCAGTACTTC
.	TRBV20-1	.	TRBJ1-2	CSTNRGRGYGCTF	.
once	TRBV4-1	TRBD1	TRBJ2-7	CASSQPWTGGIYEQYF	TGCGCCAGCAGCCAACCCTGGACAGGGGGGATATACGAGCAGTACTTC
.	TRBV20-1	TRBD2	TRBJ2-7	CSARAGGTSPYNEQYF	TGCAGTGCTAGAGCGGGCGGGACTAGCCCTTACAATGAGCAGTACTTC
.	TRBV27	TRBD1	TRBJ1-2	CASSAGQYYGYTF	TGTGCCAGCAGCGCGGGACAGTACTATGGCTACACCTTC
once	TRBV7-2	.	TRBJ1-5	CASSLAADGYQPQHF	TGTGCCAGCAGCCTAGCGGCGGACGGATATCAGCCCCAGCATTTT
.	TRBV6-4	TRBD2	TRBJ2-5	CASEGTTEETQYF	TGTGCCAGCGAAGGGACTACTGAAGAGACCCAGTACTTC
few	TRBV29-1	TRBD2	TRBJ2-4	CSVRVAGDQYF	TGCAGCGTGAGGGTAGCGGGCGACCAGTACTTC
.	TRBV20-1	TRBD2	TRBJ2-7	CSARTSGFYEQYF	TGCAGTGCTAGGACTAGCGGGTTCTACGAGCAGTACTTC
few	TRBV29-1	TRBD1	TRBJ2-7	CSATGDEQYF	TGCAGCGCAACAGGGGATGAGCAGTACTTC
few	TRBV12-3/TRBV12-4	.	TRBJ1-6	CASSPPNSPLHF	TGTGCCAGCAGCCCGCCTAATTCACCCCTCCACTTT
.	TRBV18	.	TRBJ2-1	CASSLEVGSSYNEQFF	TGTGCCAGCTCACTGGAGGTGGGGAGCTCCTACAATGAGCAGTTCTTC
.	TRBV27	.	TRBJ1-2	CASSWAGGVNYGYTF	TGTGCCAGCAGTTGGGCAGGAGGGGTTAACTATGGCTACACCTTC
.	TRBV29-1	.	TRBJ2-7	CSGGGSRESYEQYF	TGCAGCGGGGGGGGCTCAAGGGAGTCCTACGAGCAGTACTTC
.	TRBV9	TRBD2	TRBJ2-1	CASSVGMSGLAGSSSYNEQFF	TGTGCCAGCAGCGTTGGGATGTCAGGACTAGCGGGATCGAGCTCCTACAATGAGCAGTTCTTC
.	TRBV3-1	.	TRBJ2-1	CASSQGIPHGLGGVNEQFF	TGTGCCAGCAGCCAAGGTATCCCTCACGGACTAGGGGGGGTCAATGAGCAGTTCTTC
.	TRBV5-1	.	TRBJ2-3	CASSLGRASARISDTQYF	TGCGCCAGCAGCTTGGGCAGGGCTAGCGCCCGGATTTCTGATACGCAGTATTTT
.	TRBV7-9	.	TRBJ1-1	CASSLVLMNTEAFF	TGTGCCAGCAGCTTAGTGTTAATGAACACTGAAGCTTTCTTT
.	TRBV6-6	TRBD1	TRBJ1-5	CASTQGVGNQPQHF	TGTGCCAGCACCCAGGGGGTCGGCAATCAGCCCCAGCATTTT
.	TRBV6-5	TRBD2	TRBJ2-3	CASTPWAGEADTQYF	TGTGCCAGCACCCCATGGGCGGGGGAGGCAGATACGCAGTATTTT
.	TRBV3-1	TRBD1	TRBJ1-5	CASSQGGTVNQPQHF	TGTGCCAGCAGCCAAGGCGGGACAGTCAATCAGCCCCAGCATTTT
.	TRBV7-9	.	TRBJ2-7	CASSLGFGGNSYEQYF	TGTGCCAGCAGCTTGGGGTTTGGGGGAAACTCCTACGAGCAGTACTTC
.	TRBV29-1	TRBD2	TRBJ2-1	CSAGGREGSYNEQFF	TGCAGCGCCGGGGGGCGGGAGGGCTCCTACAATGAGCAGTTCTTC
.	TRBV10-3	.	TRBJ2-7	CAISDRDRTEQYF	TGTGCCATCAGTGACAGGGACCGTACCGAGCAGTACTTC
.	TRBV5-1	.	TRBJ2-3	CASSSLGSTDTQYF	TGCGCCAGCAGCTCGCTCGGTTCGACAGATACGCAGTATTTT
few	TRBV12-3/TRBV12-4	TRBD1	TRBJ2-5	CASSFWDRAVQETQYF	TGTGCCAGCAGTTTCTGGGACAGGGCGGTCCAAGAGACCCAGTACTTC
few	TRBV6-5	TRBD2	TRBJ2-4	CASSSPHSGLAAALAKNIQYF	TGTGCCAGCAGTTCCCCGCATTCGGGACTAGCGGCAGCACTAGCCAAAAACATTCAGTACTTC
few	TRBV29-1	.	TRBJ1-1	CSVEATRNTEAFF	TGCAGCGTTGAGGCTACAAGGAACACTGAAGCTTTCTTT
.	TRBV9	TRBD1	TRBJ1-2	CASSGSGQGHPNYGYTF	TGTGCCAGCAGCGGGTCGGGACAGGGACACCCTAACTATGGCTACACCTTC
once	TRBV6-2/TRBV6-3	.	TRBJ1-2	CASRRDNSPNYGYTF	TGTGCCAGCCGCCGCGATAACAGCCCAAACTATGGCTACACCTTC
.	TRBV6-6	.	TRBJ2-7	CASSSPGPEGYEQYF	TGTGCCAGCAGTTCCCCCGGGCCGGAAGGGTACGAGCAGTACTTC
.	TRBV7-2	.	TRBJ1-2	CASTPRREANYGYTF	TGTGCCAGCACCCCTAGGCGGGAAGCTAACTATGGCTACACCTTC